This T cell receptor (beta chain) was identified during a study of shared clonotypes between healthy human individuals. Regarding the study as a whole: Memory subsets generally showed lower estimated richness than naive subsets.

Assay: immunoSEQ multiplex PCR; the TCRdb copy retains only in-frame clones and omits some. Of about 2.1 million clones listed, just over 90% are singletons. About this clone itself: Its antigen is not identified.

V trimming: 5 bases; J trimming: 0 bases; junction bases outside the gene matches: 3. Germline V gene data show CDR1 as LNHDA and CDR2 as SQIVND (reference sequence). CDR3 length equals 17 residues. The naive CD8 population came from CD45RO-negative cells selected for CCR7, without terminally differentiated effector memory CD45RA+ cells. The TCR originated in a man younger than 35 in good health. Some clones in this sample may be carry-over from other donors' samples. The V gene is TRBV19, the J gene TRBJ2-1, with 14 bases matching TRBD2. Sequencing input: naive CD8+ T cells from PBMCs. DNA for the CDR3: TGTGCCAGTAGTTGGACTAGCGGGAGGACCTCCTACAATGAGCAGTTCTTC. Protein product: CASSWTSGRTSYNEQFF.